The rows below give T cell receptor beta chains drawn from one sample of a study of beta chain features in type 1 diabetes. Sequencing was performed with immunoSEQ multiplex PCR; in TCRdb, only in-frame clones are kept and a portion is missing. The sample holds 250,000 to 350,000 clones, around an eighth seen once. The sequencing input was naive CD4+ T cells from blood. The receptors stem from a young man with type 1 diabetes. Both conserved end residues are part of each CDR3. The D gene is left open where the match is weak. The size entry is marked missing in some rows and otherwise reads once, few, many or a size class.

d_gene: TRBD2
v_gene: TRBV7-2
len: 15
abundance: .
j_gene: TRBJ2-7
CDR3aa: CASSLAAGATYEQYF
CDR3nt: TGTGCCAGCAGCTTAGCGGCGGGAGCGACCTACGAGCAGTACTTC

d_gene: TRBD1
v_gene: TRBV4-1
len: 16
abundance: few
j_gene: TRBJ2-2
CDR3aa: CASSPLGTGATGELFF
CDR3nt: TGCGCCAGCAGCCCCCTTGGGACAGGGGCGACCGGGGAGCTGTTTTTT

d_gene: .
v_gene: TRBV5-1
len: 15
abundance: .
j_gene: TRBJ2-2
CDR3aa: CASSLGTTGPGELFF
CDR3nt: TGCGCCAGCAGCTTGGGTACCACAGGGCCCGGGGAGCTGTTTTTT

d_gene: TRBD1
v_gene: TRBV28
len: 17
abundance: few
j_gene: TRBJ1-5
CDR3aa: CASSLWGQGVVNQPQHF
CDR3nt: TGTGCCAGCAGTTTATGGGGACAGGGAGTAGTAAATCAGCCCCAGCATTTT

d_gene: TRBD1
v_gene: TRBV4-2
len: 13
abundance: .
j_gene: TRBJ2-3
CDR3aa: CASSHDRADTQYF
CDR3nt: TGTGCCAGCAGCCACGACAGGGCAGATACGCAGTATTTT

d_gene: .
v_gene: TRBV5-6
len: 15
abundance: .
j_gene: TRBJ1-1
CDR3aa: CASSLAQGLGTEAFF
CDR3nt: TGTGCCAGCAGCTTGGCCCAGGGGTTAGGCACTGAAGCTTTCTTT

d_gene: .
v_gene: TRBV2
len: 15
abundance: few
j_gene: TRBJ2-7
CDR3aa: CASSEGPSGTYEQYF
CDR3nt: TGTGCCAGCAGTGAAGGTCCTTCGGGGACCTACGAGCAGTACTTC

d_gene: TRBD2
v_gene: TRBV14
len: 14
abundance: few
j_gene: TRBJ2-3
CDR3aa: CASSLLAGAATQYF
CDR3nt: TGTGCCAGCAGCCTACTAGCGGGAGCCGCTACGCAGTATTTT

d_gene: TRBD1
v_gene: TRBV6-1
len: 13
abundance: few
j_gene: TRBJ1-1
CDR3aa: CASQTGMNTEAFF
CDR3nt: TGTGCCAGCCAGACAGGGATGAACACTGAAGCTTTCTTT

d_gene: TRBD2
v_gene: TRBV5-1
len: 14
abundance: few
j_gene: TRBJ2-3
CDR3aa: CASSLASGSDTQYF
CDR3nt: TGCGCCAGCAGCTTGGCTAGCGGGAGCGATACGCAGTATTTT

d_gene: TRBD1
v_gene: TRBV7-3
len: 14
abundance: few
j_gene: TRBJ1-1
CDR3aa: CASSIGTGVTEAFF
CDR3nt: TGTGCCAGCAGCATCGGGACAGGGGTCACTGAAGCTTTCTTT

d_gene: .
v_gene: TRBV5-1
len: 14
abundance: .
j_gene: TRBJ2-5
CDR3aa: CASSAGTVEETQYF
CDR3nt: TGCGCCAGCAGCGCGGGGACAGTGGAAGAGACCCAGTACTTC

d_gene: .
v_gene: TRBV7-6
len: 12
abundance: few
j_gene: TRBJ2-3
CDR3aa: CASSLGEDTQYF
CDR3nt: TGTGCCAGCAGCTTAGGCGAAGATACGCAGTATTTT

d_gene: .
v_gene: TRBV5-1
len: 15
abundance: .
j_gene: TRBJ1-2
CDR3aa: CASSYGAGAEGGYTF
CDR3nt: TGCGCCAGCAGCTATGGGGCAGGGGCAGAAGGCGGCTACACCTTC

d_gene: .
v_gene: TRBV28
len: 16
abundance: few
j_gene: TRBJ2-7
CDR3aa: CASMGSGRDFPYEQYF
CDR3nt: TGTGCCAGCATGGGGAGTGGGCGGGATTTTCCCTACGAGCAGTACTTC

d_gene: .
v_gene: TRBV30
len: 15
abundance: few
j_gene: TRBJ1-2
CDR3aa: CAWTNKGGANYGYTF
CDR3nt: TGTGCCTGGACTAACAAAGGGGGAGCTAACTATGGCTACACCTTC

d_gene: .
v_gene: TRBV7-3
len: 15
abundance: few
j_gene: TRBJ2-1
CDR3aa: CASSSTGSSYNEQFF
CDR3nt: TGTGCCAGCAGCTCGACAGGTTCCTCCTACAATGAGCAGTTCTTC

d_gene: .
v_gene: TRBV27
len: 13
abundance: few
j_gene: TRBJ1-2
CDR3aa: CASSLYNNYGYTF
CDR3nt: TGTGCCAGCAGCCTTTACAATAACTATGGCTACACCTTC

d_gene: TRBD2
v_gene: TRBV7-2
len: 15
abundance: .
j_gene: TRBJ2-1
CDR3aa: CASSPAGTRRNEQFF
CDR3nt: TGTGCCAGCAGCCCGGCCGGGACTAGACGCAATGAGCAGTTCTTC

d_gene: TRBD2
v_gene: TRBV27
len: 21
abundance: .
j_gene: TRBJ2-1
CDR3aa: CASSLVGGRVRFFGSYNEQFF
CDR3nt: TGTGCCAGCAGTTTAGTTGGTGGGAGGGTTCGGTTTTTCGGCTCCTACAATGAGCAGTTCTTC

d_gene: .
v_gene: TRBV28
len: 12
abundance: few
j_gene: TRBJ2-7
CDR3aa: CASSLQGYEQYF
CDR3nt: TGTGCCAGCAGTCTACAGGGTTACGAGCAGTACTTC

d_gene: TRBD2
v_gene: TRBV2
len: 17
abundance: .
j_gene: TRBJ2-1
CDR3aa: CAGEGLAGATSYNEQFF
CDR3nt: TGTGCCGGGGAGGGACTAGCGGGAGCAACGTCCTACAATGAGCAGTTCTTC

d_gene: .
v_gene: TRBV5-1
len: 13
abundance: few
j_gene: TRBJ2-3
CDR3aa: CASSDMSKDTQYF
CDR3nt: TGCGCCAGCAGCGACATGAGTAAGGATACGCAGTATTTT

d_gene: TRBD2
v_gene: TRBV4-2
len: 15
abundance: .
j_gene: TRBJ2-5
CDR3aa: CASSQGQRGEETQYF
CDR3nt: TGTGCCAGCAGCCAAGGTCAGCGGGGGGAAGAGACCCAGTACTTC

d_gene: .
v_gene: TRBV28
len: 16
abundance: .
j_gene: TRBJ1-1
CDR3aa: CASSPTAPPLNTEAFF
CDR3nt: TGTGCCAGCAGTCCGACAGCGCCACCCCTAAACACTGAAGCTTTCTTT

d_gene: TRBD2
v_gene: TRBV7-9
len: 17
abundance: few
j_gene: TRBJ2-1
CDR3aa: CASSSDSSGSAYNEQFF
CDR3nt: TGTGCCAGCAGCTCCGATTCTAGCGGGAGTGCGTACAATGAGCAGTTCTTC

d_gene: TRBD2
v_gene: TRBV18
len: 15
abundance: .
j_gene: TRBJ2-1
CDR3aa: CASSETSGRDNEQFF
CDR3nt: TGTGCCAGCTCGGAGACTAGCGGGAGGGATAATGAGCAGTTCTTC

d_gene: TRBD1
v_gene: TRBV6-5
len: 16
abundance: .
j_gene: TRBJ1-2
CDR3aa: CASSYLGDRDNYGYTF
CDR3nt: TGTGCCAGCAGTTACCTGGGGGACAGGGATAACTATGGCTACACCTTC

d_gene: .
v_gene: TRBV18
len: 15
abundance: .
j_gene: TRBJ2-1
CDR3aa: CASSPPALSYNEQFF
CDR3nt: TGTGCCAGCTCACCACCTGCGCTTTCGTACAATGAGCAGTTCTTC

d_gene: .
v_gene: TRBV2
len: 12
abundance: few
j_gene: TRBJ1-2
CDR3aa: CASSRESDGYTF
CDR3nt: TGTGCCAGCAGTAGGGAGTCTGATGGCTACACCTTC

d_gene: TRBD2
v_gene: TRBV29-1
len: 14
abundance: few
j_gene: TRBJ2-1
CDR3aa: CSVEEAGGPTEQFF
CDR3nt: TGCAGCGTTGAAGAAGCGGGAGGGCCTACCGAGCAGTTCTTC

d_gene: .
v_gene: TRBV7-2
len: 15
abundance: .
j_gene: TRBJ2-1
CDR3aa: CASSVSSSSYNEQFF
CDR3nt: TGTGCCAGCAGCGTTAGCAGTAGCTCCTACAATGAGCAGTTCTTC

d_gene: TRBD2
v_gene: TRBV19
len: 15
abundance: .
j_gene: TRBJ2-5
CDR3aa: CASNSGSPGQETQYF
CDR3nt: TGTGCCAGTAATAGCGGGAGTCCAGGGCAAGAGACCCAGTACTTC

d_gene: .
v_gene: TRBV7-9
len: 15
abundance: few
j_gene: TRBJ1-2
CDR3aa: CASSPRPASGYGYTF
CDR3nt: TGTGCCAGCAGCCCAAGACCAGCATCGGGCTATGGCTACACCTTC

d_gene: .
v_gene: TRBV6-6
len: 14
abundance: .
j_gene: TRBJ1-5
CDR3aa: CASSGQGGGQPQHF
CDR3nt: TGTGCCAGCAGTGGCCAGGGAGGCGGCCAGCCCCAGCATTTT

d_gene: .
v_gene: TRBV28
len: 15
abundance: few
j_gene: TRBJ2-7
CDR3aa: CASSPSGATSYEQYF
CDR3nt: TGTGCCAGCAGTCCTTCAGGGGCTACCTCCTACGAGCAGTACTTC

d_gene: .
v_gene: TRBV7-2
len: 15
abundance: .
j_gene: TRBJ2-7
CDR3aa: CASSPRASYSYEQYF
CDR3nt: TGTGCCAGCAGCCCACGGGCTAGCTACTCCTACGAGCAGTACTTC

d_gene: .
v_gene: TRBV28
len: 12
abundance: .
j_gene: TRBJ2-1
CDR3aa: CASSARTEGLFF
CDR3nt: TGTGCCAGCAGTGCGAGAACAGAGGGATTGTTCTTC

d_gene: TRBD2
v_gene: TRBV7-2
len: 15
abundance: .
j_gene: TRBJ2-3
CDR3aa: CASSLTSGRRDTQYF
CDR3nt: TGTGCCAGCAGCTTGACTAGCGGGAGACGCGATACGCAGTATTTT

d_gene: .
v_gene: TRBV4-3
len: 13
abundance: .
j_gene: TRBJ1-2
CDR3aa: CASSQGPNYGYTF
CDR3nt: TGCGCCAGCAGCCAAGGGCCTAACTATGGCTACACCTTC

d_gene: TRBD2
v_gene: TRBV29-1
len: 16
abundance: .
j_gene: TRBJ2-7
CDR3aa: CSVVGAIAGGIHEQYF
CDR3nt: TGCAGCGTTGTTGGGGCTATTGCGGGAGGGATTCACGAGCAGTACTTC

d_gene: TRBD1
v_gene: TRBV29-1
len: 13
abundance: few
j_gene: TRBJ2-7
CDR3aa: CSVPGQGRYEQYF
CDR3nt: TGCAGCGTACCGGGACAGGGGCGGTACGAGCAGTACTTC

d_gene: .
v_gene: TRBV9
len: 14
abundance: .
j_gene: TRBJ2-1
CDR3aa: CASSVRDTYNEQFF
CDR3nt: TGTGCCAGCAGCGTCCGGGATACATACAATGAGCAGTTCTTC

d_gene: .
v_gene: TRBV7-9
len: 17
abundance: .
j_gene: TRBJ2-4
CDR3aa: CASSLGSGFGPKNIQYF
CDR3nt: TGTGCCAGCAGCTTAGGTTCAGGGTTCGGACCCAAAAACATTCAGTACTTC

d_gene: .
v_gene: TRBV5-1
len: 14
abundance: .
j_gene: TRBJ2-1
CDR3aa: CATSLRGSYNEQFF
CDR3nt: TGCGCCACCTCTCTTAGGGGCTCCTACAATGAGCAGTTCTTC

d_gene: .
v_gene: TRBV6-5
len: 15
abundance: .
j_gene: TRBJ2-7
CDR3aa: CASSYEASPSYEQYF
CDR3nt: TGTGCCAGCAGTTACGAGGCTAGCCCCTCCTACGAGCAGTACTTC

d_gene: .
v_gene: TRBV7-8
len: 16
abundance: few
j_gene: TRBJ2-3
CDR3aa: CASSSLEHRSTDTQYF
CDR3nt: TGTGCCAGCAGCTCCCTCGAGCACCGATCCACAGATACGCAGTATTTT

d_gene: .
v_gene: TRBV6-1
len: 15
abundance: .
j_gene: TRBJ2-2
CDR3aa: CASRHWDINTGELFF
CDR3nt: TGTGCCAGCAGGCACTGGGACATAAACACCGGGGAGCTGTTTTTT

d_gene: .
v_gene: TRBV5-1
len: 14
abundance: few
j_gene: TRBJ2-7
CDR3aa: CASSKGGATYEQYF
CDR3nt: TGCGCCAGCAGCAAAGGGGGGGCGACCTACGAGCAGTACTTC

d_gene: .
v_gene: TRBV6-6
len: 11
abundance: .
j_gene: TRBJ2-7
CDR3aa: CASSSYYEQYF
CDR3nt: TGTGCCAGCAGTTCCTACTACGAGCAGTACTTC

d_gene: .
v_gene: TRBV6-1
len: 16
abundance: .
j_gene: TRBJ2-3
CDR3aa: CASSEGQPWLLDTQYF
CDR3nt: TGTGCCAGCAGTGAAGGACAGCCCTGGCTCCTAGATACGCAGTATTTT

d_gene: .
v_gene: TRBV5-1
len: 14
abundance: few
j_gene: TRBJ1-2
CDR3aa: CASSKDTANYGYTF
CDR3nt: TGCGCCAGCAGCAAGGACACGGCTAACTATGGCTACACCTTC

d_gene: .
v_gene: TRBV28
len: 14
abundance: .
j_gene: TRBJ1-5
CDR3aa: CASSSDSLNQPQHF
CDR3nt: TGTGCCAGCAGTTCGGACAGCCTGAATCAGCCCCAGCATTTT

d_gene: TRBD2
v_gene: TRBV5-1
len: 15
abundance: .
j_gene: TRBJ2-3
CDR3aa: CASSPGTSGTDTQYF
CDR3nt: TGCGCCAGCAGCCCTGGGACTAGCGGCACAGATACGCAGTATTTT

d_gene: .
v_gene: TRBV30
len: 12
abundance: few
j_gene: TRBJ1-6
CDR3aa: CAWRAGEDPLHF
CDR3nt: TGTGCCTGGAGGGCTGGAGAGGATCCCCTCCACTTT

d_gene: .
v_gene: TRBV11-2
len: 15
abundance: .
j_gene: TRBJ2-7
CDR3aa: CASSLMGGVSYEQYF
CDR3nt: TGTGCCAGCAGCTTAATGGGGGGTGTATCCTACGAGCAGTACTTC

d_gene: .
v_gene: TRBV29-1
len: 12
abundance: few
j_gene: TRBJ2-7
CDR3aa: CSATGKHYEQYF
CDR3nt: TGCAGCGCGACAGGCAAACACTACGAGCAGTACTTC

d_gene: TRBD1
v_gene: TRBV6-1
len: 14
abundance: few
j_gene: TRBJ1-5
CDR3aa: CASRGQPDNQPQHF
CDR3nt: TGTGCCAGCAGGGGACAGCCGGATAATCAGCCCCAGCATTTT

d_gene: .
v_gene: TRBV11-3
len: 13
abundance: .
j_gene: TRBJ2-1
CDR3aa: CASSWSSNNEQFF
CDR3nt: TGTGCCAGCAGCTGGAGCTCGAACAATGAGCAGTTCTTC